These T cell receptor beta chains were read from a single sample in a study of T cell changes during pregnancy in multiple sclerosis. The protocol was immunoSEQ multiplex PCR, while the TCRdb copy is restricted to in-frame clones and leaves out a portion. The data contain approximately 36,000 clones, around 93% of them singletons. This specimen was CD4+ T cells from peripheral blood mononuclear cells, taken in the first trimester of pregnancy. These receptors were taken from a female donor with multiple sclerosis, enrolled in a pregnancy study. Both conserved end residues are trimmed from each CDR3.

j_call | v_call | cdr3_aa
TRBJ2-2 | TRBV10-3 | AIRGTGADTGELF
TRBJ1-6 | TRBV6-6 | ASRNRDRGLGSPLH
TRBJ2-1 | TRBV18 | ASSPRQGDYNEQF
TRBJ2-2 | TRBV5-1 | ASRGRGNTGELF
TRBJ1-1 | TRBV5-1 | ASNPGAGDTEAF
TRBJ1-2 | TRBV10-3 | AISQTKNYGYT
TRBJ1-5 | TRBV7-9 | ASSLDGGLGNQPQH
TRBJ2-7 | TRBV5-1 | ASSLVWASSSYEQY
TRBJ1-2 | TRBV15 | ATSRGTGGSNYGYT
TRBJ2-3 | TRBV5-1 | ASSLNPGHITTDTQY
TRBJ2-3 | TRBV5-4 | ASSLGLTGVTDTQY
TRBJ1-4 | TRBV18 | ASSPGTGIEKLF
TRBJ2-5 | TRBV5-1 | ASSLEGTGATQY
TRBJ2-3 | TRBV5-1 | ASAASGGTDTQY
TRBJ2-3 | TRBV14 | ASSQPSRMTSGHTDTQY
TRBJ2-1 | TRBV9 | ASSVSSDRSEQF
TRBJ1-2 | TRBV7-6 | ASGQEIYYGYT
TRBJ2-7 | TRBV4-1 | ASSQAGTGLYEQY
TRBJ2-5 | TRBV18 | ASSPASQETQY
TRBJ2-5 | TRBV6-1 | ASSGVAGTGKETQY
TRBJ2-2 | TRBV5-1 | ASSLGQGIFTGELF
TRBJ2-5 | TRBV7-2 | ASSLSYQETQY
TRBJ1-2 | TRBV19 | ASTRDRVDGYT
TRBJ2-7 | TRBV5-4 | ASSSKDRGFNEQY
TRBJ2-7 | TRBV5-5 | ASSIRGTPSEQY
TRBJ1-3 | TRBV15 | ATSSTKGVPTIY
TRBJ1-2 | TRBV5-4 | ASTPELVSYGYT
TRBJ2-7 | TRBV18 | ASSPEQRPTYEQY
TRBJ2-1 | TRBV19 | ASSRGWTDISYNEQF
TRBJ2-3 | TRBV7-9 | ASSAGFDSTDTQY
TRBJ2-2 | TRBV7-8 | ASSWGPDTGELF
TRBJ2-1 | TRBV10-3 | AISEQVAGPNEQF
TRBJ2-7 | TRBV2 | ASYPGGGALNEQY
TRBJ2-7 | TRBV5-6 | ASSSWTSGVGGQY
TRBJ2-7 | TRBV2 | ASSFPGQPYEQY
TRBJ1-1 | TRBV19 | ASSPRGRGISRGNTEAF
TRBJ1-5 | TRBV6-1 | ASSGTGNIQPQH
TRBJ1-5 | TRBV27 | ASSLGGGSQPQH
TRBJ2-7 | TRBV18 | ASSPTSYEQY
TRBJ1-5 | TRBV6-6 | ATIIQGTNRPQH
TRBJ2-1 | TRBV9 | ASSARQGSYNEQF